Below, one TCR beta chain is given with its context. The antigen remains undetermined. Germline V CDR1 and CDR2: MNHEY, SMNVEV (reference sequence). Trimming removed 8 bases at V and 0 bases at J, with 26 bases between. CDR3 size: 19 residues. The data belong to a study of T-cell reconstitution after alpha-beta-depleted transplantation in children. General study findings and limits: After transplant, at about two months, alpha-beta T cells were reportedly derived from several hundred expanded graft clones. In some patients, recipient T cells and intrathymic progenitors surviving conditioning explained high day-60 diversity.

For TCRbeta, the library was prepared with unique molecular identifiers. TCRdb passed the PCR reads through MiXCR, listing each CDR3 protein once. The table lists 250,000 to 350,000 distinct CDR3 sequences, more than 20% of them singletons. The sequence derives from a male patient younger than 18 who had a stem cell transplant for acute lymphoblastic leukemia, so the T cells may come from the graft donor. The chain employs TRBV27 and TRBJ2-4; TRBD1 or TRBD2 may be the D gene (5 bases each). The sequencing here drew on PBMCs, mostly from graft donor cells, taken 180 days after TCRalphabeta/CD19-depleted stem cell transplant. The CDR3 region has the DNA TGTGCCAGCGCGGGTGAGCAGGGACGGTCGAGGATAGCCAAAAACATTCAGTACTTC. Protein sequence: CASAGEQGRSRIAKNIQYF.